The T cell receptor (beta chain) described here comes from a study of T-cell reconstitution after alpha-beta-depleted transplantation in children. The CDR3 extends over 16 amino acids. V was shortened by 3 bases and J by 6 bases, with 20 bases between the two germline ends. Library preparation (for TCRbeta) was performed with unique molecular identifiers. TCRdb fed the PCR reads into MiXCR, producing one record per CDR3 protein. Among about a million distinct CDR3 sequences listed, roughly 29% were seen once. Findings of the study overall: T-cell numbers and diversity, one year after transplant, stemmed largely from T cells that were newly produced.

Regarding this clonotype: The antigen remains unidentified.

The receptor was isolated from a boy in the first two years of life who had a stem cell transplant for SCID, so the T cells may come from the graft donor. V is TRBV12-3 or TRBV12-4 and J is TRBJ1-1, with D hard to call. Sequenced here: PBMCs, mostly from graft donor cells, sampled 360 days after TCRalphabeta/CD19-depleted stem cell transplant. CDR3 region: CASSFSRVPKAAEAFF. CDR3 nucleotide sequence: TGTGCCAGCAGTTTTAGTCGGGTACCCAAAGCGGCTGAAGCTTTCTTT.